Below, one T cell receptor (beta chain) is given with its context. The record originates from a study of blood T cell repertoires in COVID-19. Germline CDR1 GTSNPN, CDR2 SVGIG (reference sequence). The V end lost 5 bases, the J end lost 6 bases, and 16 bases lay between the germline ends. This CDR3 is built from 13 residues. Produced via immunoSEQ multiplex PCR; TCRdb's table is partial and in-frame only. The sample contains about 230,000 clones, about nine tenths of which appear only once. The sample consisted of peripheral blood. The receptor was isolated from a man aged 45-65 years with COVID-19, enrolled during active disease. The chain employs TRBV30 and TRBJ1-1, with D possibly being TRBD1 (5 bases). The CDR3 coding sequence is TGTGCCTGGGTACAGAGTAGGGACTCTGAAGCTTTCTTT. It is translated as CAWVQSRDSEAFF.